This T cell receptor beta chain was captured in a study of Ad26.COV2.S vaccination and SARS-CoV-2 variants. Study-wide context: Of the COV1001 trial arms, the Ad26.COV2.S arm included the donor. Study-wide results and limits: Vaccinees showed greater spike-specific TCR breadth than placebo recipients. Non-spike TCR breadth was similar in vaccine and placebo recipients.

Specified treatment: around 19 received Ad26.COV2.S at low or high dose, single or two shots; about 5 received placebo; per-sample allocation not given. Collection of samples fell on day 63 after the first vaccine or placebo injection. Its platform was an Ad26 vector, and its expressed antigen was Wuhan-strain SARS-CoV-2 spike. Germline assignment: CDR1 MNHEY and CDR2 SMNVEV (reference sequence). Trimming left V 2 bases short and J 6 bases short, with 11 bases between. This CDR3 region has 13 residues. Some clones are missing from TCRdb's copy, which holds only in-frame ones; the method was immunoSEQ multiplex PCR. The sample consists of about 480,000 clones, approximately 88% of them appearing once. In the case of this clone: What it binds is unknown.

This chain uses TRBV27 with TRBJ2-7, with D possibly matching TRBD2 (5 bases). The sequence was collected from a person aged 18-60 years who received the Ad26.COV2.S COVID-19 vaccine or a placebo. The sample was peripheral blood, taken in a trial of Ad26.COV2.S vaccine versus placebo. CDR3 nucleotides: TGTGCCAGCAGTTTACCAGGCGAGGGCGAGCAGTACTTC. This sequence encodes CASSLPGEGEQYF.